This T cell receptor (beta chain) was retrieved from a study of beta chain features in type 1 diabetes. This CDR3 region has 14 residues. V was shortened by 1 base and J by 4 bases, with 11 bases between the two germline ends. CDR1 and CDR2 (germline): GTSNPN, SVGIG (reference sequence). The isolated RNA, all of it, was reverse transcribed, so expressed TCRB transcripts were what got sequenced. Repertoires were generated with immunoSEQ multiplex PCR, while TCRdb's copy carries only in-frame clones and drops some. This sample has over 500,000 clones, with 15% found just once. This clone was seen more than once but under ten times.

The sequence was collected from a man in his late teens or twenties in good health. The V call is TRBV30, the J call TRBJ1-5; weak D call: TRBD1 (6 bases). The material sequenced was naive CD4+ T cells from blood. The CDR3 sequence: CAWSGGQSNQPQHF. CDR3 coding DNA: TGTGCCTGGAGTGGGGGACAATCGAATCAGCCCCAGCATTTT.